One sample yielded the 18 T cell receptor beta chains listed below, sequenced in a study of beta chain features in type 1 diabetes. The isolated RNA, all of it, was reverse transcribed, so expressed TCRB transcripts were what got sequenced. TCRdb keeps only in-frame clones here, not all; method: immunoSEQ multiplex PCR. The sample shows hundreds of thousands of clones, under 20% of them seen only once. The sample was naive CD4+ T cells from blood. Every receptor here comes from a woman between 18 and 29 years old in good health.

This rearrangement joins TRBV6-6 to TRBJ2-7, with D perhaps matching TRBD1 (6 bases). The ends were cut back, 4 bases at V and 2 bases at J, with 18 bases in the middle. This CDR3 contains 16 residues. Per the germline V gene, CDR1 is MNHNY and CDR2 is SVGAGI (reference sequence). The chain's CDR3 is CASSLSLGQWTYEQYF. The CDR3 bases are TGTGCCAGCAGTTTGTCCCTCGGACAGTGGACCTACGAGCAGTACTTC.

This clone is a singleton in its sample. One junction end does not reproduce the germline sequence, and a read error may be involved. The CDR3 is CATNRALGGRASGELFF. CDR3 nucleotides: TGTGCCACCAACAGAGCTCTAGGCGGGAGGGCCTCCGGGGAGCTGTTTTTT. This chain uses TRBV15 with TRBJ2-2, with 9 bases aligning to TRBD2. The germline gives CDR1 LNHNV, CDR2 YYDKDF (reference sequence). CDR3 length: 17 amino acids. Complete variable domain (other parts from reference TRBV15 and TRBJ2-2): DAMVIQNPRYQVTQFGKPVTLSCSQTLNHNVMYWYQQKSSQAPKLLFHYYDKDFNNEADTPDNFQSRRPNTSFCFLDIRSPGLGDTAMYLCATNRALGGRASGELFFGEGSRLTVL.

This rearrangement joins TRBV6-5 to TRBJ2-4, with D uncertain. In germline, CDR1 is MNHEY, CDR2 SVGAGI. V lost 2 bases to trimming and J lost 7 bases, with 12 bases between them. The CDR3 has 14 amino acids. The CDR3 sequence: CASSYGAPGNIQYF. The DNA of the CDR3 is TGTGCCAGCAGTTACGGAGCTCCTGGGAACATTCAGTACTTC.

In this sample, this clone turned up a few times. V is TRBV7-2 and J is TRBJ2-3; 9 bases align to TRBD2. Trimming removed 5 bases from V and 1 base from J; junction bases left unmatched: 10. The CDR3 runs to 17 residues. The V gene's germline CDR1 is SGHTA and CDR2 FQGNSA. The CDR3 protein is CASSPRGRAGGTDTQYF. In nucleotides, the CDR3 is TGTGCCAGCAGCCCCCGCGGGAGGGCCGGGGGCACAGATACGCAGTATTTT.

This clone was seen a few times. V usage is TRBV4-2 and J usage is TRBJ2-7; 12 bases agree with TRBD2. CDR1 is LGHNA, CDR2 YNFKEQ, per germline. V shed 0 bases, J shed 7 bases, and the junction held 7 bases outside the gene matches. The CDR3 covers 16 residues. The DNA for the CDR3 is TGTGCCAGCAGCCAAGATTTGTCTAGCGGGAGGGGTGAGCAGTACTTC. As protein: CASSQDLSSGRGEQYF.

This clone was detected once. The rearrangement links TRBV28 to TRBJ2-1, with 14 positions matching TRBD2. Germline V CDR1 and CDR2: MDHEN, SYDVKM. Losses at the gene ends were 6 bases for V and 7 bases for J; bases not matched to a gene: 14. The CDR3 contains 18 residues. CDR3 amino acids: CASRGVRPGLAGVNEQFF. CDR3 nucleotides: TGTGCCAGCAGAGGGGTACGACCGGGACTAGCGGGAGTGAATGAGCAGTTCTTC.

This sequence joins TRBV18 and TRBJ2-4, with TRBD2 matching 10 bases. Trimming cost V 4 bases and J 4 bases; bases outside gene matches: 4. Germline V CDR1 and CDR2: KGHSH, LQKENI. The CDR3 totals 15 residues. The CDR3 DNA reads TGTGCCAGCTCACTTCTAGCGGGAGCGAAAAACATTCAGTACTTC. Encoded protein: CASSLLAGAKNIQYF. Drawing the rest from reference TRBV18 and TRBJ2-4, the complete variable domain is NAGVMQNPRHLVRRRGQEARLRCSPMKGHSHVYWYRQLPEEGLKFMVYLQKENIIDESGMPKERFSAEFPKEGPSILRIQQVVRGDSAAYFCASSLLAGAKNIQYFGAGTRLSVL.

J is TRBJ2-5 and V is TRBV11-2; no clear D gene. This CDR3 region has 14 residues. The germline V gene has CDR1 SGHAT and CDR2 FQNNGV. The V gene lost 5 bases and the J gene lost 2 bases, with 12 bases spanning the gap. CDR3 sequence reads: CASSLLGFQETQYF. The CDR3, as DNA: TGTGCCAGCAGCCTACTGGGATTTCAAGAGACCCAGTACTTC.

In this sample, this clone turned up a few times. The same CDR3 can be traced to other DNA sequences in this sample. The chain is built from TRBV7-2 and TRBJ2-3, with 8 bases matching TRBD1. Per the germline V gene, CDR1 is SGHTA and CDR2 is FQGNSA. The CDR3 totals 14 residues. The V segment lost 5 bases and the J segment 4 bases; nucleotides outside the gene matches: 5. CDR3 amino acids: CASSTGQGADTQYF. DNA of the CDR3: TGTGCCAGCAGCACTGGACAGGGCGCAGATACGCAGTATTTT. The full variable domain, completed using reference TRBV7-2 and TRBJ2-3, is GAGVSQSPSNKVTEKGKDVELRCDPISGHTALYWYRQSLGQGLEFLIYFQGNSAPDKSGLPSDRFSAERTGGSVSTLTIQRTQQEDSAVYLCASSTGQGADTQYFGPGTRLTVL.

This clone was seen a handful of times. The chain recombines TRBV6-5 with TRBJ2-7; 8 bases fit TRBD1. V lost 7 bases and J lost 1; bases outside the gene matches: 3. There are 13 residues in the CDR3. Per the germline V gene, CDR1 is MNHEY and CDR2 is SVGAGI. The CDR3 protein is CASIGQGSYEQYF. The CDR3 DNA reads TGTGCCAGCATTGGACAGGGATCCTACGAGCAGTACTTC.

The sample holds a few counts of this clone. Distinct nucleotide sequences in the sample also encode this CDR3. V and J are TRBV20-1 and TRBJ2-7; D remains ambiguous. Germline-derived CDR1 and CDR2 are DFQATT and SNEGSKA (reference sequence). With 1 base removed from V and 3 bases from J, the gap between germline ends came to 4 bases. CDR3 length equals 11 residues. In DNA, the CDR3 is TGCAGTGCTAGAGTTAACTACGAGCAGTACTTC. Translation gives CSARVNYEQYF.

The chain couples TRBV4-3 to TRBJ2-3; 7 bases align to TRBD2. Germline V gene sequence: CDR1 LGHNA, CDR2 YSLEER. The V and J ends lost 1 base and 5 bases, in that order; junction bases with no gene match: 3. The CDR3 loop spans 14 amino acids. CDR3 sequence reads: CASSQVRGRDTQYF. DNA of the CDR3: TGCGCCAGCAGCCAAGTGCGCGGGAGAGATACGCAGTATTTT.

Concerning this clone: At one of its ends the junction is not consistent with the germline gene, which may arise from a read error. The rearrangement uses TRBV7-7 and TRBJ2-1; a possible D gene is TRBD1 (5 bases). The length of the CDR3 is 17 residues. The germline CDR1 and CDR2 sequences are SSHAT and FNYEAQ (reference sequence). CDR3 nucleotide sequence: TGTGCTAGCAGCTTAGCTGAATGGGGCTCTGGGGCTAATGAGCAGTTCTTC. Translated: CASSLAEWGSGANEQFF. Variable domain in full (rest from reference TRBV7-7 and TRBJ2-1): GAGVSQSPRYKVTKRGQDVTLRCDPISSHATLYWYQQALGQGPEFLTYFNYEAQPDKSGLPSDRFSAERPEGSISTLTIQRTEQRDSAMYRCASSLAEWGSGANEQFFGPGTRLTVL.

This clone was seen a handful of times. The V and J genes are TRBV7-2 and TRBJ2-1; possible D gene TRBD1, 6 bases. Deletions cut 5 bases from V and 3 bases from J, with 17 bases between. CDR3 length: 16 residues. Looked up from germline, CDR1 is SGHTA and CDR2 is FQGNSA. The CDR3 here is CASSTSGTPVYNEQFF. In DNA form, the CDR3 reads TGTGCCAGCAGCACCTCCGGGACACCGGTCTACAATGAGCAGTTCTTC.

V and J are TRBV11-2 and TRBJ2-5, with 9 bases that match TRBD2. Trimming removed 6 bases from V and 4 bases from J; junction bases left unmatched: 3. The germline CDR1 and CDR2 sequences are SGHAT and FQNNGV. The CDR3 extends over 13 amino acids. CDR3 residues: CASRNSGRETQYF. The CDR3 bases are TGTGCCAGCAGAAATAGCGGGAGAGAGACCCAGTACTTC.

This clone was seen a few times. The chain is built from TRBV7-2 and TRBJ2-2; TRBD2 agrees at 11 bases. The V and J ends lost 5 bases and 7 bases, in that order; junction bases with no gene match: 6. Germline loops: CDR1 SGHTA, CDR2 FQGNSA. The CDR3 spans 15 residues. The CDR3 sequence: CASSPTSGDDGELFF. The CDR3, as DNA: TGTGCCAGCAGCCCGACTAGCGGGGATGACGGGGAGCTGTTTTTT.

The chain links TRBV2 to TRBJ2-4; D remains ambiguous. The ends were cut back, 4 bases at V and 0 bases at J, with 7 bases in the middle. The CDR3 consists of 14 residues. Germline V gene sequence: CDR1 SNHLY, CDR2 FYNNEI. The CDR3: CASSAGVAKNIQYF. The CDR3 nucleotides are TGTGCCAGCAGTGCGGGTGTAGCCAAAAACATTCAGTACTTC.

This clone was counted between two and nine times. The rearrangement links TRBV5-6 to TRBJ1-4; D possibly corresponds to TRBD1 (6 bases). V was cut by 2 bases and J by 6 bases, with 11 bases left in between. The CDR3 contains 14 residues. Germline values: CDR1 SGHDT, CDR2 YYEEEE. CDR3 nucleotides: TGTGCCAGCAGCTTCGGAACAGGGTATGAAAAACTGTTTTTT. Residues: CASSFGTGYEKLFF.